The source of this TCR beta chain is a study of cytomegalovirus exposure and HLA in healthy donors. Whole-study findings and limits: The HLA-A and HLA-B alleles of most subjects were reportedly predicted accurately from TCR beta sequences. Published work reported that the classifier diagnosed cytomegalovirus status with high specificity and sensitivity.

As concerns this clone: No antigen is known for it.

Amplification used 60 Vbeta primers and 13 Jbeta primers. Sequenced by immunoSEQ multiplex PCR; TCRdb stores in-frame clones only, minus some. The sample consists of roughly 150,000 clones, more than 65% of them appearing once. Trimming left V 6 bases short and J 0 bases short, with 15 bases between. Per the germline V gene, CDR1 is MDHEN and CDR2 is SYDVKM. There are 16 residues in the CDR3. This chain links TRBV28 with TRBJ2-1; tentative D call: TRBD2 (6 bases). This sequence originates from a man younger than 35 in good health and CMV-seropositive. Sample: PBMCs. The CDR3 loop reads CASSRNGGSSYNEQFF. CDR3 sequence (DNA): TGTGCCAGCAGCCGGAATGGGGGGAGCTCCTACAATGAGCAGTTCTTC.